Below are 10 T cell receptor beta chains sequenced from a single sample in a study of blood T cell repertoires in COVID-19. Assay: immunoSEQ multiplex PCR; the TCRdb copy retains only in-frame clones and omits some. The top ten clones hold about 4.7% of a sample with about 330,000 clones, over 80% of them seen once. The sample was PBMCs or T cells enriched from blood (not recorded which). The receptors originated from a man under 40 who had recovered from COVID-19.

The J gene is TRBJ1-6, the V gene TRBV10-3; TRBD1 matches 7 bases. In germline, CDR1 is ENHRY, CDR2 SYGVKD. Trimming at V came to 2 bases and at J to 4 bases, leaving 8 bases not matched to a gene. The CDR3 covers 17 residues. The DNA for the CDR3 is TGTGCCATCAGTGAGCCCTCCGGGACAGCGTATAATTCACCCCTCCACTTT. It yields the protein CAISEPSGTAYNSPLHF.

V gene TRBV15 combines with J gene TRBJ2-7, with 8 positions matching TRBD2. CDR1 and CDR2 from the germline V gene are LNHNV and YYDKDF (reference sequence). The CDR3 runs to 16 residues. Trimming took 1 base from V and 7 from J; bases not matched to a gene: 12. CDR3 sequence (DNA): TGTGCCACCAGCAGAGGCTTGAGGCTAGCGGGCGGGGAGCAGTACTTC. As protein: CATSRGLRLAGGEQYF.

The V gene is TRBV5-1, the J gene TRBJ2-7, with D possibly matching TRBD2 (5 bases). Germline values: CDR1 SGHRS, CDR2 YFSETQ. V gave up 2 bases and J gave up 3 bases, with 15 bases separating them. The CDR3 runs 15 residues. The CDR3 is CASSFLEGSYYEQYF. The CDR3 DNA follows: TGCGCCAGCAGCTTTTTAGAGGGTTCTTACTACGAGCAGTACTTC.

The chain employs TRBV28 and TRBJ2-1; D is perhaps TRBD1 (6 bases). The germline V gene encodes CDR1 MDHEN and CDR2 SYDVKM. The CDR3 sequence is 14 residues long. Trimming removed 2 bases from V and 8 bases from J, with 13 bases in between. The CDR3 DNA reads TGTGCCAGCAGTTTAGAACAGGGTGAGGATGAGCAGTTCTTC. It translates to CASSLEQGEDEQFF.

This clone was seen just once. The rearrangement links TRBV7-9 to TRBJ2-7, with 10 bases fitting TRBD2. CDR1 and CDR2 from the germline V gene are SEHNR and FQNEAQ (reference sequence). The V gene end was trimmed by 1 base and the J gene end by 4 bases; junction bases not matched to a gene: 7. CDR3 length equals 16 residues. The CDR3 DNA sequence: TGTGCCAGCAGCTTAGGGTTAGGGACTAGCGTTTACGAGCAGTACTTC. As protein: CASSLGLGTSVYEQYF.

This sequence joins TRBV7-3 and TRBJ2-1, with D possibly TRBD1 on 6 matching bases. V lost 1 base, J lost 5 bases, and 12 bases lay in between. This CDR3 is built from 15 residues. Germline assignment: CDR1 SGHTA and CDR2 FQGTGA. CDR3 nucleotide sequence: TGTGCCAGCAGCTTAAGTTGGACAGTCGACAATGAGCAGTTCTTC. This encodes CASSLSWTVDNEQFF.

The genes are TRBV7-9 and TRBJ2-5; 8 nucleotides agree with TRBD1. This CDR3 region has 14 residues. Germline assignment: CDR1 SEHNR and CDR2 FQNEAQ (reference sequence). The V and J ends lost 5 bases and 3 bases, in that order; junction bases with no gene match: 5. The CDR3 DNA is TGTGCCAGCAGCCAGGGGGCAGAGGAAGAGACCCAGTACTTC. Protein product: CASSQGAEEETQYF.

The V call is TRBV11-2, the J call TRBJ2-3; D is ambiguous. This CDR3 is 14 amino acids long. Trimming took off 1 base at V and 2 bases at J, with 7 bases between the two ends. Germline V lookup: CDR1 SGHAT, CDR2 FQNNGV. As DNA, the CDR3 is TGTGCCAGCAGCTTAGGTCAGTTCACAGATACGCAGTATTTT. It yields the protein CASSLGQFTDTQYF.

The gene calls are TRBV19 and TRBJ2-3; 7 positions agree with TRBD2. Per the germline V gene, CDR1 is LNHDA and CDR2 is SQIVND (reference sequence). Trimming at V came to 1 base and at J to 2 bases, leaving 3 bases not matched to a gene. CDR3 length equals 15 residues. CDR3 nucleotides: TGTGCCAGTAGTATAGGACTAGCCTCCACAGATACGCAGTATTTT. Translated, it gives CASSIGLASTDTQYF.

The count of this clone is one. The chain employs TRBV3-1 (or the pseudogene TRBV3-2) and TRBJ2-5; 7 nucleotides match TRBD2. Germline lookup yields CDR1 LGHDT and CDR2 YNNKEL (reference sequence). This CDR3 comprises 13 residues. J lost 11 bases, V lost 4 bases, and 10 bases had no gene match. CDR3 sequence reads: CASSPGAGSGQYF. The CDR3 nucleotides are TGTGCCAGCAGCCCGGGAGCGGGGTCCGGGCAGTACTTC.